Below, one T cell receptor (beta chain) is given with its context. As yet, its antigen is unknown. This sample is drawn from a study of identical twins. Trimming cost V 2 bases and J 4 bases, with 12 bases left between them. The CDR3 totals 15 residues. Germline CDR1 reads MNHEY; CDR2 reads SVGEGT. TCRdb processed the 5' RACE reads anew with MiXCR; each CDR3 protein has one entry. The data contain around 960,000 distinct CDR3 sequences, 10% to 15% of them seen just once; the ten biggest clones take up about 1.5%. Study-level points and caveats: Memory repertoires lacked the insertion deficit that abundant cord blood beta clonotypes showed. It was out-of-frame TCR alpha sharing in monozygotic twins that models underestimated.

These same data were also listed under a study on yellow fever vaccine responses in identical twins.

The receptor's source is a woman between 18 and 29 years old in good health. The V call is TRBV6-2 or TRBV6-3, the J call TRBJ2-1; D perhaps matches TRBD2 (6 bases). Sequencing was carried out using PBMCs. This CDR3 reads CASSYGGNLYNEQFF. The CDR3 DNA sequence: TGTGCCAGCAGTTACGGCGGGAACCTATACAATGAGCAGTTCTTC.